The entry below describes one TCR beta chain. The V gene end was trimmed by 8 bases and the J gene end by 0 bases; junction bases not matched to a gene: 3. CDR1 is LNHDA, CDR2 SQIVND, per germline (reference sequence). This CDR3 has 14 residues. The data originate from a study of somatic mutations in cytotoxic T cells in rheumatoid arthritis. Profiled with immunoSEQ multiplex PCR; TCRdb holds only in-frame clones, not every one. Here the sample spans roughly 3,900 clones, roughly 92% being singletons. This rearrangement joins TRBV19 to TRBJ2-4, with TRBD1 matching 8 bases. The source is a woman aged 55-69 years with rheumatoid arthritis. The sequencing input was CD8+ T cells sorted from blood. In nucleotides, the CDR3 is TGTGCCAGTGCGGACAGGGTAGCCAAAAACATTCAGTACTTC. Translating it yields CASADRVAKNIQYF.